The rows below give T cell receptor beta chains drawn from one sample of a study of blood T cell repertoires in COVID-19. Method: immunoSEQ multiplex PCR; TCRdb's copy keeps in-frame clones and lacks some. Of more than 90,000 clones listed, less than 85% are singletons. Sequencing was carried out using peripheral blood. The source of these receptors is a human donor in a cohort sampled during active COVID-19. The CDR3 runs from the conserved cysteine through the conserved F or W. A D gene is named only where the DNA matches it firmly. Clone sizes are given selectively: once, few, many, or a class where the clone is expanded.

cdr3_aa: CASSLRIAGPQETQYF; cdr3_nt: TGTGCCAGCAGCTTGAGGATAGCGGGTCCACAAGAGACCCAGTACTTC; v_call: TRBV5-4; clone_size: once; d_call: TRBD2; j_call: TRBJ2-5
cdr3_aa: CASAPVGQQNTEAFF; cdr3_nt: TGTGCCAGTGCCCCTGTGGGCCAGCAGAACACTGAAGCTTTCTTT; v_call: TRBV19; clone_size: NA; d_call: NA; j_call: TRBJ1-1
cdr3_aa: CASSTGALISYEQYF; cdr3_nt: TGTGCCAGCAGCACTGGGGCCCTAATCTCCTACGAGCAGTACTTC; v_call: TRBV5-6; clone_size: NA; d_call: NA; j_call: TRBJ2-7
cdr3_aa: CASSYRADNGNTIYF; cdr3_nt: TGTGCCAGCAGTTACCGTGCGGACAACGGAAACACCATATATTTT; v_call: TRBV6-2/TRBV6-3; clone_size: NA; d_call: NA; j_call: TRBJ1-3
cdr3_aa: CASSITTGGDYGYTF; cdr3_nt: TGTGCCAGTAGTATAACGACAGGGGGCGACTATGGCTACACCTTC; v_call: TRBV19; clone_size: NA; d_call: TRBD1; j_call: TRBJ1-2
cdr3_aa: CASSPPSGTNTGELFF; cdr3_nt: TGTGCCAGCTCACCCCCGTCAGGGACAAACACCGGGGAGCTGTTTTTT; v_call: TRBV18; clone_size: NA; d_call: NA; j_call: TRBJ2-2
cdr3_aa: CASSPVGQVNSYEQYF; cdr3_nt: TGTGCCAGCTCACCGGTAGGACAGGTCAACTCCTACGAGCAGTACTTC; v_call: TRBV18; clone_size: NA; d_call: TRBD1; j_call: TRBJ2-7
cdr3_aa: CAISGGTGSNTIYF; cdr3_nt: TGTGCCATCAGTGGAGGGACAGGGAGTAACACCATATATTTT; v_call: TRBV10-3; clone_size: NA; d_call: TRBD1; j_call: TRBJ1-3
cdr3_aa: CASSGQPNGYTF; cdr3_nt: TGTGCCAGCTCGGGACAGCCAAATGGCTACACCTTC; v_call: TRBV18; clone_size: few; d_call: TRBD1; j_call: TRBJ1-2
cdr3_aa: CASGTGGNYEQYF; cdr3_nt: TGTGCCAGCGGGACAGGGGGCAACTACGAGCAGTACTTC; v_call: TRBV28; clone_size: NA; d_call: TRBD1; j_call: TRBJ2-7
cdr3_aa: CATSGQTYGYTF; cdr3_nt: TGTGCCACCTCCGGACAGACCTATGGCTACACCTTC; v_call: TRBV24-1; clone_size: NA; d_call: NA; j_call: TRBJ1-2
cdr3_aa: CASSPPGGISYEQYF; cdr3_nt: TGTGCCAGCAGCCCCCCGGGGGGAATATCCTACGAGCAGTACTTC; v_call: TRBV7-9; clone_size: NA; d_call: TRBD2; j_call: TRBJ2-7
cdr3_aa: CASAREGTVINTQYF; cdr3_nt: TGTGCTAGTGCCCGGGAAGGGACAGTCATAAATACGCAGTATTTT; v_call: TRBV12-5; clone_size: NA; d_call: TRBD1; j_call: TRBJ2-3
cdr3_aa: CASRMKGTGANTEAFF; cdr3_nt: TGTGCCAGTAGGATGAAGGGGACAGGTGCGAACACTGAAGCTTTCTTT; v_call: TRBV19; clone_size: NA; d_call: TRBD1; j_call: TRBJ1-1
cdr3_aa: CASSPENRLGAFF; cdr3_nt: TGCGCCAGCAGCCCCGAAAACAGGCTTGGAGCTTTCTTT; v_call: TRBV4-1; clone_size: NA; d_call: NA; j_call: TRBJ1-1
cdr3_aa: CASSPGQGDYEQYF; cdr3_nt: TGTGCCAGCAGCCCCGGACAGGGAGACTACGAGCAGTACTTC; v_call: TRBV11-2; clone_size: NA; d_call: TRBD1; j_call: TRBJ2-7
cdr3_aa: CSVVRPPGQGFF; cdr3_nt: TGCAGCGTTGTCAGGCCACCCGGGCAGGGGTTCTTC; v_call: TRBV29-1; clone_size: NA; d_call: NA; j_call: TRBJ2-1
cdr3_aa: CASRALPGLGEYEQYF; cdr3_nt: TGTGCCAGCAGAGCTTTACCGGGACTCGGCGAGTACGAGCAGTACTTC; v_call: TRBV28; clone_size: NA; d_call: NA; j_call: TRBJ2-7
cdr3_aa: CASSQGQGIVTTNEKLFF; cdr3_nt: TGTGCCAGCAGCCAAGGACAGGGTATTGTTACAACTAATGAAAAACTGTTTTTT; v_call: TRBV14; clone_size: NA; d_call: TRBD1; j_call: TRBJ1-4
cdr3_aa: CASYQGVSETQYF; cdr3_nt: TGTGCCAGCTACCAGGGGGTTTCGGAGACCCAGTACTTC; v_call: TRBV18; clone_size: NA; d_call: TRBD1; j_call: TRBJ2-5
cdr3_aa: CASSLYYEQYF; cdr3_nt: TGCGCCAGCAGCTTGTATTACGAGCAGTACTTC; v_call: TRBV5-1; clone_size: NA; d_call: NA; j_call: TRBJ2-7
cdr3_aa: CASRLPFPREKYNEQFF; cdr3_nt: TGTGCAAGTCGCTTACCGTTCCCGCGGGAGAAATACAATGAGCAGTTCTTC; v_call: TRBV12-2; clone_size: NA; d_call: NA; j_call: TRBJ2-1
cdr3_aa: CASSEYPSRLFF; cdr3_nt: TGTGCCAGCAGTGAATACCCTTCGCGGCTGTTTTTT; v_call: TRBV6-1; clone_size: many; d_call: NA; j_call: TRBJ2-2
cdr3_aa: CASKPGLAISTDTQYF; cdr3_nt: TGTGCCAGTAAACCGGGACTAGCTATTAGCACAGATACGCAGTATTTT; v_call: TRBV19; clone_size: NA; d_call: TRBD2; j_call: TRBJ2-3
cdr3_aa: CASSQVEGGTGELFF; cdr3_nt: TGTGCCAGCAGCCAAGTAGAGGGAGGGACCGGGGAGCTGTTTTTT; v_call: TRBV4-2; clone_size: NA; d_call: TRBD2; j_call: TRBJ2-2